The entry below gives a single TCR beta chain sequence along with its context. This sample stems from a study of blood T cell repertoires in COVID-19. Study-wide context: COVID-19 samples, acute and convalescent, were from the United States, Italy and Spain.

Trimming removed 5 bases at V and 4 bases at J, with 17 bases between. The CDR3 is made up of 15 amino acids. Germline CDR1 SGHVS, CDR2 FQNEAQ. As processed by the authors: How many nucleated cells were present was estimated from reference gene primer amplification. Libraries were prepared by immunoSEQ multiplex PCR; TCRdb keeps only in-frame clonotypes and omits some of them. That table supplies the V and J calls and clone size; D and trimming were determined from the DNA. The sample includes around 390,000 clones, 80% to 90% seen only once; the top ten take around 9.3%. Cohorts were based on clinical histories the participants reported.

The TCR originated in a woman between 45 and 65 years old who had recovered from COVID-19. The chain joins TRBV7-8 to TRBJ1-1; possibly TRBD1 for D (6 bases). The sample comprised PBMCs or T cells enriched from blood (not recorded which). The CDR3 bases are TGTGCCAGCAGCAAAGGACAGTCCTGGGCCACTGAAGCTTTCTTT. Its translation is CASSKGQSWATEAFF.